This entry is about one TCR beta chain. One base away lies a much larger clone, so this may be a sequencing read error. Construction of TCR beta libraries relied on iRepertoire HTBI primers and on Arm-PCR targeting CDR3 regions. TCRdb fed the multiplex PCR reads into MiXCR, producing one record per CDR3 protein. The sample contains about 450,000 distinct CDR3 sequences, around 13% of which appear only once. These data belong to a study of regulatory T cells in long-lasting Graves disease. Germline V gene lookup returns CDR1 SGHTA and CDR2 FQGNSA. With 5 bases removed from V and 10 bases from J, the gap between germline ends came to 18 bases. The CDR3 sequence is 14 residues long. Sample time point: newly diagnosed GD, antithyroid drugs for less than 3 months. The TCR library was prepared using RNA isolated from PBMCs. These data were also filed under a second study, of T cells in Graves' hyperthyroidism and ophthalmopathy.

This receptor was identified in a woman between 45 and 65 years old with Graves disease. The starting material was peripheral blood mononuclear cells (PBMCs), obtained at new diagnosis, from a patient treated with antithyroid drugs. This chain uses TRBV7-2 with TRBJ2-1; either TRBD1 or TRBD2 may fit D (5 bases each). The CDR3 sequence is CASSPGTPPYEQFF. CDR3 nucleotides: TGTGCCAGCAGCCCCGGGACCCCCCCCTACGAGCAGTTCTTC.